The next 8 T cell receptor beta chains were all read from a single sample in a study of cytomegalovirus exposure and HLA in healthy donors. With 60 Vbeta and 13 Jbeta primers, the PCR was carried out. Profiled with immunoSEQ multiplex PCR; TCRdb holds only in-frame clones, not every one. The table includes roughly 220,000 clones, 55% to 75% detected once. Sequenced input: PBMCs. The origin of the receptors is a man in his forties in good health and CMV-seropositive.

This clone was counted a few times. V usage is TRBV5-4 and J usage is TRBJ2-1, with 8 bases aligning to TRBD1. Trimming removed 4 bases from V and 2 bases from J; junction bases left unmatched: 5. CDR1 and CDR2 (germline): SGHNT, YYREEE (reference sequence). CDR3 length: 15 residues. CDR3 residues: CASSPDRGPYNEQFF. In DNA, the CDR3 is TGTGCCAGCAGCCCCGACAGGGGCCCCTACAATGAGCAGTTCTTC.

The V and J genes are TRBV14 and TRBJ1-6; the D is unclear. Germline loops: CDR1 SGHDN, CDR2 FVKESK. The CDR3 sequence is 13 residues long. V lost 8 bases and J lost 5, with 10 bases in between. The CDR3 bases are TGTGCCAGCCGGCAGGTCGATAATTCACCCCTCCACTTT. The encoded protein is CASRQVDNSPLHF.

CDR3 sequence (DNA): TGTGCCAGCAGTGATTCACAGGGAGTCGGGAACAATGAGCAGTTCTTC. The encoded protein is CASSDSQGVGNNEQFF. V usage is TRBV6-4 and J usage is TRBJ2-1; a possible D gene is TRBD1 (6 bases). V dropped 3 bases and J dropped 5 bases, with 17 bases sitting between them. CDR1 and CDR2 (germline): MRHNA, SNTAGT. The CDR3 is 16 residues long.

The V call is TRBV25-1, the J call TRBJ1-2; 9 bases line up with TRBD1. The CDR3 consists of 14 residues. Germline lookup yields CDR1 MGHDK and CDR2 SYGVNS. V lost 4 bases and J lost 7; bases outside the gene matches: 7. The CDR3: CASSGGQGSSGYTF. The CDR3 nucleotides read TGTGCCAGCAGTGGGGGACAGGGATCGAGTGGCTACACCTTC.

V is TRBV6-5 and J is TRBJ1-2, with 10 nucleotides matching TRBD1. Germline V gives CDR1 MNHEY, CDR2 SVGAGI. CDR3 length: 15 residues. The V gene end was trimmed by 5 bases and the J gene end by 4 bases; junction bases not matched to a gene: 7. CDR3 loop: CASSLNDRGLYGYTF. Written as DNA, the CDR3 is TGTGCCAGCAGTCTGAACGACAGGGGGCTCTATGGCTACACCTTC.

The rearrangement joins TRBV19 to TRBJ2-7; TRBD1 is a possible D gene (6 bases). Germline V gene lookup returns CDR1 LNHDA and CDR2 SQIVND (reference sequence). Deletions cut 2 bases from V and 3 bases from J, with 14 bases between. This CDR3 has 15 amino acids. The DNA of the CDR3 is TGTGCCAGTAGTATAAGGTTCGACAGGATCTACGAGCAGTACTTC. Its protein is CASSIRFDRIYEQYF.

Details on this clone: The germline gene is not matched at one end of the junction; a read error may be the cause. The V and J genes are TRBV6-5 and TRBJ1-5; weak D call: TRBD1 (6 bases). There are 16 residues in the CDR3. The germline gives CDR1 MNHEY, CDR2 SVGAGI. CDR3: CASSYSRPGGKQPQHF. CDR3 DNA sequence: TGTGCCAGCAGTTACTCGAGACCGGGGGGCAAACAGCCCCAGCATTTT.

Note on this clone: An end of the junction differs from the germline gene, which may be a read error. The J gene is TRBJ2-7, the V gene TRBV7-8; the D gene is possibly TRBD1 (5 bases). CDR1 is SGHVS, CDR2 FQNEAQ, per germline. This CDR3 is 15 amino acids long. CDR3 in amino acids: CASSLGAPGIPEQYF. The CDR3 DNA follows: TGTGCCAGCAGTTTAGGAGCCCCAGGGATCCCCGAGCAGTACTTC.